These 17 T cell receptor beta chains were all obtained from the same sample, sequenced in a study of T cells in Graves' hyperthyroidism and ophthalmopathy. Amplification of TCR beta CDR3 regions was performed using RNA transcripts as template. The HTBI primer set served for first-round RT-PCR of the TCR CDR3. One entry per CDR3 protein results from TCRdb running MiXCR on the multiplex PCR reads. Of a few hundred thousand distinct CDR3 sequences in the sample, around 16% were seen once. Material for sequencing was blood. The receptor source for this set is a woman under 30 with Graves' hyperthyroidism that later progressed to Graves' ophthalmopathy.

At least ten counts were recorded for this clonotype. The CDR3 protein is CSVDSLAGGDTQYF. The CDR3 coding sequence is TGCAGCGTTGATAGCCTAGCGGGAGGAGATACGCAGTATTTT. The chain carries TRBV29-1 and TRBJ2-3, with 11 bases that match TRBD2. V shed 3 bases, J shed 5 bases, and the junction held 4 bases outside the gene matches. Germline V gene lookup returns CDR1 SQVTM and CDR2 ANQGSEA. This CDR3 has 14 amino acids.

This clonotype has a count of ten or more. The V gene is TRBV11-1, the J gene TRBJ2-1; the match to TRBD2 covers 8 bases. Germline trimming cut 3 bases from V and 4 bases from J; bases unmatched to any gene: 8. Germline lookup yields CDR1 SGHAT and CDR2 FQDESV (reference sequence). The CDR3 length is 16 residues. CDR3 residues: CASSFEAGDQYNEQFF. The CDR3 DNA sequence: TGTGCCAGCAGCTTCGAAGCGGGGGACCAATACAATGAGCAGTTCTTC.

This clonotype was seen many times. The chain combines TRBV28 with TRBJ1-1; possible D gene TRBD1, 6 bases. The CDR3 has 15 residues. In germline, CDR1 is MDHEN, CDR2 SYDVKM. The V end lost 6 bases, the J end lost 7 bases, and 21 bases lay between the germline ends. CDR3 sequence: CASSHFDRTAGEAFF. CDR3 nucleotide sequence: TGTGCCAGCAGCCATTTTGATCGGACAGCTGGTGAAGCTTTCTTT.

The chain is built from TRBV7-2 and TRBJ2-1, with a possible D match to TRBD1 (7 bases). This CDR3 has 15 amino acids. Germline values: CDR1 SGHTA, CDR2 FQGNSA. Trimming cost V 5 bases and J 14 bases, with 25 bases left between them. This CDR3 reads CASSRGTATPMEEFF. DNA for the CDR3: TGTGCCAGCAGCCGCGGGACAGCCACTCCCATGGAAGAGTTCTTC.

The V gene is TRBV29-1, the J gene TRBJ1-2; 9 positions match TRBD1. CDR1 is SQVTM, CDR2 ANQGSEA, per germline. CDR3 length: 14 residues. CDR3 sequence: CTLGVVQGASGYTF. In nucleotides, the CDR3 is TGCACCTTAGGGGTCGTACAGGGGGCTTCTGGCTACACCTTC.

In its sample, this clonotype was seen many times. This CDR3 is CASSQDLRGRYTF. CDR3 bases: TGTGCCAGCAGCCAAGACTTGAGGGGGAGGTACACCTTC. The chain joins TRBV14 to TRBJ1-2; maybe TRBD1 (6 bases). The V gene lost 0 bases and the J gene lost 11 bases, with 13 bases spanning the gap. CDR3 length: 13 amino acids. The germline CDR1 and CDR2 sequences are SGHDN and FVKESK.

The chain recombines TRBV25-1 with TRBJ2-1; a weak D match, TRBD2 (6 bases). CDR1 is MGHDK and CDR2 is SYGVNS in the germline V gene. The CDR3 is 15 residues long. V was pared by 4 bases and J by 0 bases, with 10 bases between. Here the CDR3 reads CASSGGTSSYNEQFF. Here the CDR3 DNA reads TGTGCCAGCAGTGGCGGGACCAGCTCCTACAATGAGCAGTTCTTC.

This clonotype has more than one count but fewer than ten. The V call is TRBV12-3 or TRBV12-4, the J call TRBJ2-1; 11 bases align to TRBD2. The CDR3 runs 16 residues. Trimming removed 6 bases from V and 7 bases from J; junction bases left unmatched: 11. The CDR3 sequence is CASSPVSGRGWNEQFF. The DNA of the CDR3 is TGTGCCAGCAGCCCCGTTAGCGGGAGGGGATGGAATGAGCAGTTCTTC.

This clonotype was recorded many times. The chain uses TRBV12-3 or TRBV12-4 and TRBJ2-3; 7 bases map to TRBD2. The V and J ends lost 0 bases and 3 bases, in that order; junction bases with no gene match: 6. The CDR3 length is 16 residues. The CDR3 loop reads CASSLAGGPQTDTQYF. The CDR3 DNA follows: TGTGCCAGCAGTTTAGCGGGAGGGCCTCAGACAGATACGCAGTATTTT.

In this sample, this clonotype turned up many times. The V and J genes are TRBV28 and TRBJ1-5; D is unresolved. The CDR3 covers 14 residues. CDR1 is MDHEN and CDR2 is SYDVKM in the germline V gene. The V gene lost 2 bases and the J gene lost 3 bases, with 8 bases spanning the gap. The CDR3 DNA reads as TGTGCCAGCAGTTTACTCAACCCCAATCAGCCCCAGCATTTT. It translates to CASSLLNPNQPQHF. The complete variable domain, with remaining parts taken from reference TRBV28 and TRBJ1-5, reads DVKVTQSSRYLVKRTGEKVFLECVQDMDHENMFWYRQDPGLGLRLIYFSYDVKMKEKGDIPEGYSVSREKKERFSLILESASTNQTSMYLCASSLLNPNQPQHFGDGTRLSIL.

This clonotype was detected ten times or more. The V gene is TRBV2, the J gene TRBJ1-2; D possibly corresponds to TRBD1 (6 bases). Germline V gene sequence: CDR1 SNHLY, CDR2 FYNNEI. The CDR3 length is 15 residues. V lost 0 bases and J lost 7, with 15 bases in between. As DNA, the CDR3 is TGTGCCAGCAGTGAAGCGCGGGGGGGGCTAAGTGGCTACACCTTC. It specifies CASSEARGGLSGYTF.

This clonotype was counted a single time. The junction does not match germline at one end; this may be a read error. The V and J genes are TRBV14 and TRBJ1-6; no clear D. CDR3 length: 14 residues. Germline-derived CDR1 and CDR2 are SGHDN and FVKESK. The CDR3 DNA sequence: TGTGCCAGCAGCACGACGTCCTATAATCCACCCCTCCACTTT. Its translation is CASSTTSYNPPLHF.

This clonotype was detected ten times or more. The chain recombines TRBV28 with TRBJ1-5, with TRBD1 as a possible D gene (5 bases). Per the germline V gene, CDR1 is MDHEN and CDR2 is SYDVKM. The CDR3 has 20 amino acids. V gave up 2 bases and J gave up 0 bases, with 23 bases separating them. The CDR3 loop is CASSLPHGTDFSYSNQPQHF. CDR3 in DNA: TGTGCCAGCAGTTTACCTCATGGGACGGATTTCAGCTATAGCAATCAGCCCCAGCATTTT.

This clonotype showed up many times. This chain uses TRBV7-9 with TRBJ2-1; perhaps TRBD2 as D (5 bases). The V end was cut by 4 bases, the J end by 8 bases, with 9 bases between. Germline V lookup: CDR1 SEHNR, CDR2 FQNEAQ (reference sequence). CDR3 size: 12 residues. The CDR3 protein is CASSSGLDEQFF. CDR3 DNA sequence: TGTGCCAGCAGCTCTGGACTGGATGAGCAGTTCTTC. Supplemented by reference TRBV7-9 and TRBJ2-1, the full variable domain reads DTGVSQNPRHKITKRGQNVTFRCDPISEHNRLYWYRQTLGQGPEFLTYFQNEAQLEKSRLLSDRFSAERPKGSFSTLEIQRTEQGDSAMYLCASSSGLDEQFFGPGTRLTVL.

This clonotype has more than one count but fewer than ten. This CDR3 reads CASSALHYGYTF. DNA for the CDR3: TGTGCCAGCAGCGCCTTACACTATGGCTACACCTTC. The chain couples TRBV9 to TRBJ1-2; D ambiguous. Trimming took 3 bases from V and 3 from J, leaving 6 bases between them. This CDR3 region has 12 residues. Germline loops: CDR1 SGDLS, CDR2 YYNGEE. The whole variable domain, remainder taken from reference TRBV9 and TRBJ1-2, is DSGVTQTPKHLITATGQRVTLRCSPRSGDLSVYWYQQSLDQGLQFLIQYYNGEERAKGNILERFSAQQFPDLHSELNLSSLELGDSALYFCASSALHYGYTFGSGTRLTVV.

This clonotype was seen many times. This chain connects TRBV7-8 to TRBJ2-1, with D tentatively TRBD2 (6 bases). Germline values: CDR1 SGHVS, CDR2 FQNEAQ. V gave up 1 base and J gave up 7 bases, with 23 bases separating them. The CDR3 is 18 amino acids. Written as DNA, the CDR3 is TGTGCCAGCAGCTTAGGTAATTCGGGAGTGACGTTCCAGAATGAGCAGTTCTTC. Its translation: CASSLGNSGVTFQNEQFF.

This clonotype has ten or more counts. The chain links TRBV7-6 to TRBJ1-4; D is unclear. The CDR3 consists of 16 residues. The germline V gene has CDR1 SGHVS and CDR2 FNYEAQ. Trimming took off 2 bases at V and 0 bases at J, with 10 bases between the two ends. Here the CDR3 DNA reads TGTGCCAGCAGCTTATCTCGCCGGACAACTAATGAAAAACTGTTTTTT. It yields the protein CASSLSRRTTNEKLFF.